Following are 32 T cell receptor beta chains from one sample sequenced in a study of cytomegalovirus exposure and HLA in healthy donors (dated by TCRdb to between 2016 and 2019). Libraries were made using the immunoSEQ multiplex PCR assay. For the multiplex PCR, a mixture combining 60 forward primers for TCR Vbeta segments and 13 reverse primers for TCR Jbeta segments was used. TCRdb obtained this table from immuneACCESS and retained in-frame rearrangements with V and J assigned. These tables miss some clones; where compared with another copy, unresolved V genes account for less than half of the shortfall, and the remainder is unexplained. This sample holds 150,000 to 200,000 clones; about 80% were observed only once. Less than 1.1% of the sample is in the top ten clones. The sample consisted of PBMCs. The receptors derive from a woman aged 35 to 49 in good health and CMV-seronegative.

Here the CDR3 DNA reads TGTGCCAGCAGTTTCCTCGGGACAGACTATGGCTACACCTTC. It encodes CASSFLGTDYGYTF. This chain connects TRBV28 to TRBJ1-2; TRBD1 matches 7 bases. This CDR3 contains 14 residues. Germline assignment: CDR1 MDHEN and CDR2 SYDVKM. The V and J ends lost 3 bases and 3 bases, in that order; junction bases with no gene match: 4.

The chain carries TRBV6-1 and TRBJ1-4, with D maybe TRBD1 (6 bases). V was trimmed by 8 bases and J by 4 bases, leaving 14 bases between them. The CDR3 covers 14 residues. Germline CDR1 is MNHNS and CDR2 is SASEGT. The CDR3 sequence is CASQGWGSNEKLFF. In DNA, the CDR3 is TGTGCCAGCCAGGGGTGGGGGAGTAATGAAAAACTGTTTTTT.

The genes are TRBV5-4 and TRBJ2-1; 12 nucleotides match TRBD1. With 0 bases clipped from V and 8 bases from J, the junction kept 6 bases outside the gene matches. The CDR3 is made up of 16 amino acids. The germline gives CDR1 SGHNT, CDR2 YYREEE (reference sequence). CDR3 DNA sequence: TGTGCCAGCAGCTTGGGGGGACAGGGGGCTAACGATGAGCAGTTCTTC. Its translation: CASSLGGQGANDEQFF. The entire variable domain, with the rest obtained from reference TRBV5-4 and TRBJ2-1, is as follows: ETGVTQSPTHLIKTRGQQVTLRCSSQSGHNTVSWYQQALGQGPQFIFQYYREEENGRGNFPPRFSGLQFPNYSSELNVNALELDDSALYLCASSLGGQGANDEQFFGPGTRLTVL.

The chain is built from TRBV5-1 and TRBJ1-2; D unresolved. With 3 bases removed from V and 8 bases from J, the gap between germline ends came to 11 bases. Germline V gene sequence: CDR1 SGHRS, CDR2 YFSETQ. CDR3 length equals 12 residues. The CDR3 loop is CASSSFGEGYTF. The CDR3, as DNA: TGCGCCAGCAGCTCTTTCGGTGAAGGCTACACCTTC.

The chain is built from TRBV30 and TRBJ1-1; D ambiguous. The V end was cut by 3 bases, the J end by 4 bases, with 12 bases between. The CDR3 runs 13 residues. Germline V gives CDR1 GTSNPN, CDR2 SVGIG (reference sequence). The CDR3, as DNA: TGTGCCTGGAGGGCGACACGGCTCACTGAAGCTTTCTTT. It is translated as CAWRATRLTEAFF.

J is TRBJ1-2 and V is TRBV5-3; D might be TRBD1 (6 bases). TRBV5-3 is an ORF, with its function uncertain. The germline V and J ends were trimmed by 2 bases and 5 bases, with 22 bases remaining between them. The CDR3 consists of 17 residues. The CDR3 here is CARSFLEDSRPGYGYTF. The CDR3 coding sequence is TGTGCCAGAAGCTTCCTCGAGGACAGCCGTCCCGGGTATGGCTACACCTTC.

The chain has TRBV28 and TRBJ1-1, with 8 bases fitting TRBD1. Trimming at V came to 4 bases and at J to 0 bases, leaving 10 bases not matched to a gene. Germline lookup yields CDR1 MDHEN and CDR2 SYDVKM. The CDR3 extends over 17 amino acids. Here the CDR3 DNA reads TGTGCCAGCAGTTCCCTAAGACAGGGGACTATGAACACTGAAGCTTTCTTT. It translates to CASSSLRQGTMNTEAFF.

V and J are TRBV6-6 and TRBJ1-6, with 11 bases identical to TRBD1. The CDR3 length is 16 residues. From germline, CDR1 is MNHNY and CDR2 SVGAGI (reference sequence). V was clipped by 0 bases and J by 9 bases; unmatched bases: 4. The CDR3 spells CASSYSRDRGFSPLHF. As DNA, the CDR3 is TGTGCCAGCAGTTACTCGAGGGACAGGGGGTTTTCACCCCTCCACTTT.

The V gene is TRBV28, the J gene TRBJ1-3; tentative D call: TRBD1 (5 bases). CDR3 length: 14 residues. The germline V gene has CDR1 MDHEN and CDR2 SYDVKM. The V end lost 5 bases, the J end lost 4 bases, and 12 bases lay between the germline ends. The CDR3 spells CASSPPGYGNTIYF. The CDR3 DNA reads as TGTGCCAGCAGTCCCCCAGGGTACGGAAACACCATATATTTT.

The rearrangement joins TRBV7-2 to TRBJ1-5; D remains ambiguous. V gave up 1 base and J gave up 6 bases, with 7 bases separating them. CDR3 length: 13 residues. Germline V lookup: CDR1 SGHTA, CDR2 FQGNSA. The CDR3 nucleotides are TGTGCCAGCAGCTTAGGGGCAGTTCAGCCCCAGCATTTT. It translates to CASSLGAVQPQHF.

This chain links TRBV11-3 with TRBJ2-7; tentatively, D is TRBD1 (5 bases). V was cut by 0 bases and J by 5 bases, with 14 bases left in between. There are 15 residues in the CDR3. In germline, CDR1 is SGHNT, CDR2 YENEEA. The CDR3 loop is CASSLDSGYGDEQYF. In nucleotides, the CDR3 is TGTGCCAGCAGCTTAGATTCAGGGTATGGGGACGAGCAGTACTTC. The variable domain in full, completed from reference TRBV11-3 and TRBJ2-7, reads EAGVVQSPRYKIIEKKQPVAFWCNPISGHNTLYWYLQNLGQGPELLIRYENEEAVDDSQLPKDRFSAERLKGVDSTLKIQPAELGDSAVYLCASSLDSGYGDEQYFGPGTRLTVT.

V is TRBV7-2 and J is TRBJ2-1, with 12 bases aligning to TRBD2. J gave up 12 bases and V 5 bases, and 11 bases lay outside the gene matches. CDR3 length: 15 residues. Germline CDR1 SGHTA, CDR2 FQGNSA. CDR3 nucleotides: TGTGCCAGCAGCCCCTCGGAGGGGACTAGCGGGCCGCAGTTCTTC. Its translation: CASSPSEGTSGPQFF.

This clone was recorded at least ten times. The chain has TRBV4-3 and TRBJ1-1, with 7 bases that match TRBD1. J lost 1 base, V lost 2 bases, and 10 bases had no gene match. CDR1 LGHNA and CDR2 YSLEER come from the germline V gene. The CDR3 spans 17 residues. The CDR3 bases are TGCGCCAGCAGCCAACTCAACGCCGGGACAGAGAACACTGAAGCTTTCTTT. Protein sequence: CASSQLNAGTENTEAFF.

The V and J genes are TRBV4-3 and TRBJ1-5; no clear D. The CDR3 totals 15 residues. Per the germline V gene, CDR1 is LGHNA and CDR2 is YSLEER. Trimming left V 0 bases short and J 3 bases short, with 9 bases between. CDR3 DNA sequence: TGCGCCAGCAGCCAAGAGTTGCAGAACAATCAGCCCCAGCATTTT. It codes for CASSQELQNNQPQHF.

The chain is built from TRBV19 and TRBJ2-2; D is possibly TRBD1 (6 bases). This CDR3 contains 16 residues. Trimming shortened V by 7 bases and J by 2 bases, and 17 bases separated the two germline ends. The V gene's germline CDR1 is LNHDA and CDR2 SQIVND (reference sequence). The CDR3 loop reads CASKPSWTVNTGELFF. The CDR3 coding sequence is TGTGCCAGTAAACCATCCTGGACAGTCAACACCGGGGAGCTGTTTTTT.

The chain couples TRBV5-3 to TRBJ2-5; 11 nucleotides agree with TRBD2. TRBV5-3 is designated an ORF whose function remains uncertain. The V gene end was trimmed by 4 bases and the J gene end by 4 bases; junction bases not matched to a gene: 6. The CDR3 length is 15 residues. The CDR3 sequence is CARSLGLAVGETQYF. CDR3 sequence (DNA): TGTGCCAGAAGCCTGGGACTAGCGGTGGGAGAGACCCAGTACTTC.

The CDR3 sequence is CASSLSQGLLAKNIQYF. Here the CDR3 DNA reads TGTGCCAGCAGCTTATCCCAGGGACTCTTAGCCAAAAACATTCAGTACTTC. The chain uses TRBV11-3 and TRBJ2-4; weak D call: TRBD2 (6 bases). Per germline, CDR1 SGHNT and CDR2 YENEEA. Trimming stripped 2 bases from V and 0 bases from J, with 14 bases between. There are 17 residues in the CDR3.

The chain links TRBV27 to TRBJ2-1, with 9 bases fitting TRBD2. CDR1 and CDR2 (germline): MNHEY, SMNVEV (reference sequence). The CDR3 contains 14 residues. After removal of 9 bases from V and 7 bases from J, the junction contained 10 bases not matched to a gene. CDR3 region: CASSGGTSPNEQFF. DNA for the CDR3: TGTGCCAGTTCGGGCGGGACTAGCCCTAATGAGCAGTTCTTC.

This chain joins TRBV7-2 and TRBJ2-5; D not certain. The CDR3 is 15 amino acids. The germline V gene encodes CDR1 SGHTA and CDR2 FQGNSA. V shed 1 base and J shed 2 bases, with 11 bases lying between them. In DNA form, the CDR3 reads TGTGCCAGCAGCTTAGTATCTGGCGGACAAGAGACCCAGTACTTC. Protein product: CASSLVSGGQETQYF.

The chain uses TRBV30 and TRBJ2-7; TRBD2 might be the D (7 bases). V lost 3 bases, J lost 5 bases, and 14 bases lay in between. The CDR3 runs to 13 residues. Germline V lookup: CDR1 GTSNPN, CDR2 SVGIG (reference sequence). CDR3 nucleotide sequence: TGTGCCTGGAGCGCAAGGGGGGGCCACGAGCAGTACGTC. Its translation: CAWSARGGHEQYV.

This rearrangement joins TRBV2 to TRBJ1-1; D ambiguous. CDR1 SNHLY and CDR2 FYNNEI come from the germline V gene. The V and J ends lost 3 bases and 1 base respectively, with 9 bases between them. The CDR3 totals 14 residues. The CDR3 is CASSESPGNTEAFF. The CDR3 region has the DNA TGTGCCAGCAGTGAGTCTCCGGGGAACACTGAAGCTTTCTTT.

The J gene is TRBJ1-2, the V gene TRBV28; D gene ambiguous. CDR3 length equals 11 residues. Trimming cost V 5 bases and J 2 bases, with 3 bases left between them. In germline, CDR1 is MDHEN, CDR2 SYDVKM. The CDR3 nucleotides are TGTGCCAGCAGTCTAAACTATGGCTACACCTTC. It codes for CASSLNYGYTF.

Worth noting for this clone: The sample has other DNA sequences that encode this CDR3 too. The chain employs TRBV6-5 and TRBJ2-1, with D maybe TRBD2 (5 bases). The V and J ends lost 3 bases and 10 bases respectively, with 19 bases between them. Per the germline V gene, CDR1 is MNHEY and CDR2 is SVGAGI. The CDR3 consists of 15 residues. Here the CDR3 DNA reads TGTGCCAGCAGTTATACCAGCGGACCTTCGAGCGAGCAGTTCTTC. This codes for CASSYTSGPSSEQFF.

V gene TRBV27 combines with J gene TRBJ1-6; no clear D. CDR1 and CDR2 from the germline V gene are MNHEY and SMNVEV (reference sequence). Trimming took 0 bases from V and 7 from J, leaving 13 bases between them. The CDR3 is 16 residues long. The CDR3 nucleotides read TGTGCCAGCAGTTTATCCTATTCGGCCGGGAATTCACCCCTCCACTTT. This translates into CASSLSYSAGNSPLHF.

The chain combines TRBV9 with TRBJ2-5, with 10 bases that match TRBD2. This CDR3 region has 14 residues. The trim removed 3 bases at V and 4 bases at J, leaving 3 bases unmatched. The V gene's germline CDR1 is SGDLS and CDR2 YYNGEE. The CDR3 spells CASSARLAGETQYF. As DNA, the CDR3 is TGTGCCAGCAGCGCGCGACTAGCGGGAGAGACCCAGTACTTC.

This clone was seen a single time. The chain is built from TRBV7-3 and TRBJ1-1; weak D call: TRBD1 (5 bases). The CDR3 loop spans 13 amino acids. V was pared by 5 bases and J by 10 bases, with 17 bases between. Germline V lookup: CDR1 SGHTA, CDR2 FQGTGA. CDR3 protein: CASSPQGFAVAFF. In nucleotides, the CDR3 is TGTGCCAGCAGCCCCCAGGGATTTGCGGTAGCTTTCTTT.

The chain uses TRBV12-2 and TRBJ2-7; the table assigns TRBD2, which was not confirmed against the DNA. TRBV12-2 has pseudogene status. The CDR3 has 21 amino acids. The CDR3 DNA sequence: TGTGCAAGTCGCTTATCCCGAGTAGCGGGGGTCCTACGAGCAGCCGGGAACGAGCAGTACGTC. Translated: CASRLSRVAGVLRAAGNEQYV.

Written as DNA, the CDR3 is TGTGCCAGTAGGGTTTCCGACAGAAACAATGAGCAGTTCTTC. Translation gives CASRVSDRNNEQFF. V usage is TRBV19 and J usage is TRBJ2-1, with a tentative D call TRBD1 (5 bases). The germline V gene encodes CDR1 LNHDA and CDR2 SQIVND (reference sequence). Deletions cut 6 bases from V and 5 bases from J, with 14 bases between. The CDR3 sequence is 14 residues long.

The CDR3 bases are TGTGCCAGCAGTGTCGACTGGCCTGGGGGGAGAGAGACCCAGTACTTC. Translation: CASSVDWPGGRETQYF. The genes are TRBV25-1 and TRBJ2-5, with D possibly matching TRBD2 (6 bases). The CDR3 sequence is 16 residues long. The V end lost 4 bases, the J end lost 4 bases, and 19 bases lay between the germline ends. In germline, CDR1 is MGHDK, CDR2 SYGVNS.

The rearrangement uses TRBV5-1 and TRBJ2-2; tentative D call: TRBD2 (5 bases). This CDR3 has 14 residues. V was shortened by 2 bases and J by 5 bases, with 10 bases between the two germline ends. Germline V gene sequence: CDR1 SGHRS, CDR2 YFSETQ. The DNA for the CDR3 is TGCGCCAGCAGCTTCAGCGGAGTGACCGGGGAGCTGTTTTTT. It codes for CASSFSGVTGELFF.

This clone was recorded a few times. The chain joins TRBV4-3 to TRBJ1-4; 12 bases map to TRBD1. Trimming cost V 0 bases and J 5 bases; bases outside gene matches: 10. CDR3 length equals 19 residues. CDR1 and CDR2 (germline): LGHNA, YSLEER. CDR3 amino acids: CASSQDPGWDRGLNEKLFF. The CDR3 DNA follows: TGCGCCAGCAGCCAAGACCCTGGATGGGACAGGGGGCTGAATGAAAAACTGTTTTTT.

The genes are TRBV6-1 and TRBJ2-1; 7 nucleotides line up with TRBD2. Trimming removed 2 bases from V and 5 bases from J; junction bases left unmatched: 9. Germline-derived CDR1 and CDR2 are MNHNS and SASEGT. The CDR3 contains 16 residues. The CDR3 loop is CASSETGGRRDNEQFF. The CDR3 DNA reads as TGTGCCAGCAGTGAAACGGGCGGGAGAAGGGACAATGAGCAGTTCTTC.